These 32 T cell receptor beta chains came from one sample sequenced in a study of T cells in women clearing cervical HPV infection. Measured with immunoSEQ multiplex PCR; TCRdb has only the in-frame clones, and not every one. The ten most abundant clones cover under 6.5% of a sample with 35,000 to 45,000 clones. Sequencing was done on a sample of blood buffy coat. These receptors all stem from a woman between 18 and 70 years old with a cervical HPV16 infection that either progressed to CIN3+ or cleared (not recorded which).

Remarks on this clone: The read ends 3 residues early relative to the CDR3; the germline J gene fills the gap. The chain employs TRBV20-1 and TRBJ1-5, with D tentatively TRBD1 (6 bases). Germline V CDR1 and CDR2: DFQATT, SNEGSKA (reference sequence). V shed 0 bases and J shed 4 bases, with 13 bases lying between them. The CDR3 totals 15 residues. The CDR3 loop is CSARDRAGVNQPQHF. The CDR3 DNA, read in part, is TGCAGTGCTAGAGATAGAGCAGGGGTTAATCAGCCC.

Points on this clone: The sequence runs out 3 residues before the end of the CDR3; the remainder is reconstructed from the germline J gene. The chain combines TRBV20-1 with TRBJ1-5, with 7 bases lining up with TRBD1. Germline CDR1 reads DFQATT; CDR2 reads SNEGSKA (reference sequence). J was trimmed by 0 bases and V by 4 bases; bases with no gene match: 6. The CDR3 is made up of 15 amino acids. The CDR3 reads CSATIRQGSNQPQHF. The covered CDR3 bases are TGCAGTGCTACAATAAGACAGGGTAGCAATCAGCCC.

The chain's CDR3 is CASSPIGQGGGSGANVLTF. The CDR3 DNA, read in part, is TGTGCCAGCTCACCGATTGGACAGGGGGGGGGCTCTGGGGCCAACGTC. The V call is TRBV18, the J call TRBJ2-6; 10 bases map to TRBD1. The read ends 3 residues shy of where the CDR3 ends; the end is completed using the germline J gene. Unmatched junction bases numbered 8, after V lost 3 bases and J lost 0 bases. Germline CDR1 and CDR2: KGHSH and LQKENI. CDR3 length: 19 residues.

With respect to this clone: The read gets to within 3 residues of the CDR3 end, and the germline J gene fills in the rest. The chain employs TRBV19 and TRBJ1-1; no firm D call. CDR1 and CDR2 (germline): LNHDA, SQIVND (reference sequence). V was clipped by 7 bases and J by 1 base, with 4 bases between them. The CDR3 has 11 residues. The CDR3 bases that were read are TGTGCCAGTAATCAGAACACTGAA. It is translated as CASNQNTE. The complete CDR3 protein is CASNQNTEAFF.

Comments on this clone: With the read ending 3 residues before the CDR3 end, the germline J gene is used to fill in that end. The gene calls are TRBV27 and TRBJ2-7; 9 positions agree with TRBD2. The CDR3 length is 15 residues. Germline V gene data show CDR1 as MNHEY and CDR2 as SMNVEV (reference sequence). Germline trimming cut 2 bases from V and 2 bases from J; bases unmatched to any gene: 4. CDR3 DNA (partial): TGTGCCAGCAGTTTAGTTGCGGGAGGGACCTACGAG. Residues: CASSLVAGGTYE. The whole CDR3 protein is CASSLVAGGTYEQYF.

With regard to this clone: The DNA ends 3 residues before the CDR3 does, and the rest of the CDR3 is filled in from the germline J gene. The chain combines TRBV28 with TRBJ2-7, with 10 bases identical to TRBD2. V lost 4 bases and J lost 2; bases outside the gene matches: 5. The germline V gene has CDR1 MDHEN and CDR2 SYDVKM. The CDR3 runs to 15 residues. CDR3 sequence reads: CASSSRTSGTYEQYF. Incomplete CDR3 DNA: TGTGCCAGCAGTTCCCGGACTAGCGGAACCTACGAG.

CDR3 protein: CASSRTGVETQYF. The covered CDR3 bases are TGTGCCAGTAGTAGGACAGGGGTCGAGACC. V is TRBV19 and J is TRBJ2-5, with 9 bases identical to TRBD1. Sequencing ends 3 residues short of the CDR3 end; the germline J gene provides the rest. Germline V gene lookup returns CDR1 LNHDA and CDR2 SQIVND (reference sequence). The CDR3 contains 13 residues. The V segment lost 4 bases and the J segment 5 bases; nucleotides outside the gene matches: 2.

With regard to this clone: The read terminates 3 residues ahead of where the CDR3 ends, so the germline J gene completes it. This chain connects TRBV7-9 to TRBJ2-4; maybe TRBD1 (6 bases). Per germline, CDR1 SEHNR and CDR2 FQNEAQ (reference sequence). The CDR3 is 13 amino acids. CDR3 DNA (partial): TGTGCCAGCAGCCCCTCACAGGGACGCGGT. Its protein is CASSPSQGRG. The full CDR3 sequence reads CASSPSQGRGQYF.

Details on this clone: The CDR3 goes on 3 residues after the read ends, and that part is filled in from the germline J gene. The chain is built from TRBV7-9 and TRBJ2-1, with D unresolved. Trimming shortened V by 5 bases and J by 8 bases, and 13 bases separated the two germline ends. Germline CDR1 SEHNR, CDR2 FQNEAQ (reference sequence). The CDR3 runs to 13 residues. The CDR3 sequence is CASSPRGPHEQFF. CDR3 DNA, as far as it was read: TGTGCCAGCAGCCCTCGAGGCCCCCATGAG.

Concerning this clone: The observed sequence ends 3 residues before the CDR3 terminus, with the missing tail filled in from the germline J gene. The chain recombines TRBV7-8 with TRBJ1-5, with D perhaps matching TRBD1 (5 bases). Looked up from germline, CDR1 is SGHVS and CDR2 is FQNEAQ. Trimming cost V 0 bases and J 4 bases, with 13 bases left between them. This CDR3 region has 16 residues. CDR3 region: CASSLAPRGANQPQHF. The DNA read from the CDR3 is TGTGCCAGCAGCTTAGCGCCGAGGGGCGCGAATCAGCCC.

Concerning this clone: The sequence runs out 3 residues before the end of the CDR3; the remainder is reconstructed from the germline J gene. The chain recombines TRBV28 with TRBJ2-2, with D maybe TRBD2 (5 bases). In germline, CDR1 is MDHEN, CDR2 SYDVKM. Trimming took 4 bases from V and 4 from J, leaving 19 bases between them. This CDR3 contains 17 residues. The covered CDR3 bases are TGTGCCAGCAGTTCGTCTCGGACGCCTCGGGGCACCGGGGAG. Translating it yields CASSSSRTPRGTGE. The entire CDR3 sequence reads CASSSSRTPRGTGELFF. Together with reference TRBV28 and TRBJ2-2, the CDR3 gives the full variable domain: DVKVTQSSRYLVKRTGEKVFLECVQDMDHENMFWYRQDPGLGLRLIYFSYDVKMKEKGDIPEGYSVSREKKERFSLILESASTNQTSMYLCASSSSRTPRGTGELFFGEGSRLTVL.

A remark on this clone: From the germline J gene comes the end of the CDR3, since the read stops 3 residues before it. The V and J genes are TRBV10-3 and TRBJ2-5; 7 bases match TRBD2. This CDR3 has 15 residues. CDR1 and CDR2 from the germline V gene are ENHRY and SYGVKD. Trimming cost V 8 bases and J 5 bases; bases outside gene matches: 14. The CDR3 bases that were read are TGTGCCATCGGGACTAACGGGAGTCTTTGGGAGACC. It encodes CAIGTNGSLWET. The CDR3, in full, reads CAIGTNGSLWETQYF.

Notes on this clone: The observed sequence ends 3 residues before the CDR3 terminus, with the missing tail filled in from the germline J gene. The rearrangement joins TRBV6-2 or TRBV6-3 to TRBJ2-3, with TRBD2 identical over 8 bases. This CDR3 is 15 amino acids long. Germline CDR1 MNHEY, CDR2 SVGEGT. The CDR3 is CASSYWRERGNPQYF. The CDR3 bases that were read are TGTGCCAGCAGTTACTGGCGGGAGCGGGGGAATCCG.

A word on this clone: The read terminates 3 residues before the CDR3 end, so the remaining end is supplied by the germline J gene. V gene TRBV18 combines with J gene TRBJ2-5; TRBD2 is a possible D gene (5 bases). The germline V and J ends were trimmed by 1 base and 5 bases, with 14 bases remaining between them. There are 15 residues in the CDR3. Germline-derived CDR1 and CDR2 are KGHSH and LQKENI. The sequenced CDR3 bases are TGTGCCAGCTCACCACATGCCGGGGAGAGCGAGACC. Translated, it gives CASSPHAGESET. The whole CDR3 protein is CASSPHAGESETQYF.

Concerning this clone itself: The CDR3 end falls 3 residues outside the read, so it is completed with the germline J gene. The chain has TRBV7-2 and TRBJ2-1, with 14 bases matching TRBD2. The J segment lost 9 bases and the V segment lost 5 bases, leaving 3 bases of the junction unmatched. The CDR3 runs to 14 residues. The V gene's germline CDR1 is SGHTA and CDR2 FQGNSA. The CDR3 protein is CASSPGLAGVEQFF. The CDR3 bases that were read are TGTGCCAGCAGCCCGGGACTAGCGGGAGTTGAG.

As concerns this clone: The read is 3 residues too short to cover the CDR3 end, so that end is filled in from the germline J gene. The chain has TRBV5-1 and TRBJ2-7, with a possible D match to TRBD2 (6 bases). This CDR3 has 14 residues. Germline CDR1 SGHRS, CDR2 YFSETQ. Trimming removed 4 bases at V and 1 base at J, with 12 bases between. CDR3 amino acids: CASSQGTGSYEQYF. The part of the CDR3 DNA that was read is TGCGCCAGCAGCCAAGGGACTGGGTCCTACGAG.

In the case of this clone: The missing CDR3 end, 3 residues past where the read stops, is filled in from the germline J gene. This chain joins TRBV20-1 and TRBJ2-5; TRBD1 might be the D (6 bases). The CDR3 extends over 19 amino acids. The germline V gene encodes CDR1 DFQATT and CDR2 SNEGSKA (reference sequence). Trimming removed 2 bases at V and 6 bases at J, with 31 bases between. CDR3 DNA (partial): TGCAGTGCTAGAAGAATGGTCCGCACCGGTACGTTCAGGGGCCAGACC. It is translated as CSARRMVRTGTFRGQT. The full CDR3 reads CSARRMVRTGTFRGQTQYF.

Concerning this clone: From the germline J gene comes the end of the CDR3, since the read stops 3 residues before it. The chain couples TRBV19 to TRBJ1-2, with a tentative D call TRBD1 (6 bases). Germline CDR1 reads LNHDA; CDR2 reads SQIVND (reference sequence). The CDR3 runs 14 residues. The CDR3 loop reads CASSIQRGAYDYTF. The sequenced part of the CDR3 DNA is TGTGCCAGTAGTATCCAGCGGGGGGCCTACGAC.

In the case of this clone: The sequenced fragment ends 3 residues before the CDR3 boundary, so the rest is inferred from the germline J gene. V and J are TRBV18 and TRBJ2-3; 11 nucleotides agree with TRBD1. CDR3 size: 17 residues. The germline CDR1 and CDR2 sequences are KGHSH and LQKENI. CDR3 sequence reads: CASSLNPDRGRGQPQYF. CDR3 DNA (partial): TGTGCCAGCTCACTAAACCCGGACAGGGGGCGAGGCCAGCCG.

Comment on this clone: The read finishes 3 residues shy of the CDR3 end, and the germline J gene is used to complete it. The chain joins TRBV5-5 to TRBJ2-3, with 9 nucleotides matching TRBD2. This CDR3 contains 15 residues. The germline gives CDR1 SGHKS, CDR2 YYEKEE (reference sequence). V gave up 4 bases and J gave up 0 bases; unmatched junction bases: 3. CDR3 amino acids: CASSPGTSSTDTQYF. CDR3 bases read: TGTGCCAGCAGCCCCGGGACTAGCAGCACAGATACG.

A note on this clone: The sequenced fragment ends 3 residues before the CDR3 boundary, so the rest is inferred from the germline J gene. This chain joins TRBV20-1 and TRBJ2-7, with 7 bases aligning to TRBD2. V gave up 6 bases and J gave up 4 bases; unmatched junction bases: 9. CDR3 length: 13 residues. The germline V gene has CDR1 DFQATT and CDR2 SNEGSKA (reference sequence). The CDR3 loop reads CSATSGNPYEQYF. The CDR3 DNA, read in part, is TGCAGTGCCACGAGCGGGAATCCGTACGAG.

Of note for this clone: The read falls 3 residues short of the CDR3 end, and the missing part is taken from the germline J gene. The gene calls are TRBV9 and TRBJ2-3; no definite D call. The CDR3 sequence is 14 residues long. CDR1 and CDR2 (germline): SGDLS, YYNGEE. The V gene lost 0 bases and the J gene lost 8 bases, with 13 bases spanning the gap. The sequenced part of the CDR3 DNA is TGTGCCAGCAGCGTAGAAAATCAGGCCACTACG. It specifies CASSVENQATT. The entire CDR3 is CASSVENQATTQYF. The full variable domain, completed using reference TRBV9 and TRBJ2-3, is DSGVTQTPKHLITATGQRVTLRCSPRSGDLSVYWYQQSLDQGLQFLIQYYNGEERAKGNILERFSAQQFPDLHSELNLSSLELGDSALYFCASSVENQATTQYFGPGTRLTVL.

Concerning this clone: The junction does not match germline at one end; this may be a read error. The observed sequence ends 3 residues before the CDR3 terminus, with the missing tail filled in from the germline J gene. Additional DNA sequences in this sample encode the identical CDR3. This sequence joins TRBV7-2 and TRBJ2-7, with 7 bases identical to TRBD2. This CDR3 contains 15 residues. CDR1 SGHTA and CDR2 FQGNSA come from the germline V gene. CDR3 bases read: TGTGCCAGCAGTTTAGCCCTTGGGCGGGAGTCCGAG. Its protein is CASSLALGRESE. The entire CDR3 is CASSLALGRESEQYF.

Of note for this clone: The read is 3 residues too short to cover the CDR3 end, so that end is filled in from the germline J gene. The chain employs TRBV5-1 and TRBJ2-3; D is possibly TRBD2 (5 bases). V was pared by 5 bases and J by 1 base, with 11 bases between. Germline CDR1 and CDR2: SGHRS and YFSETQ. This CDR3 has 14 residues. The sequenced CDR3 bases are TGCGCCAGCAGAGCGGCGGGTCGCACAGATACG. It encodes CASRAAGRTDT. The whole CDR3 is CASRAAGRTDTQYF.

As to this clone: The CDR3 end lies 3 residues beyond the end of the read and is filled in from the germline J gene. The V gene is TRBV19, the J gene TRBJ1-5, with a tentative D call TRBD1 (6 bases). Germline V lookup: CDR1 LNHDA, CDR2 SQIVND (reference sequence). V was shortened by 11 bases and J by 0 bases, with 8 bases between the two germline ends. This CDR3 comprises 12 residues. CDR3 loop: CAGGGSNQPQHF. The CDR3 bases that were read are TGTGCCGGAGGGGGTAGCAATCAGCCC.

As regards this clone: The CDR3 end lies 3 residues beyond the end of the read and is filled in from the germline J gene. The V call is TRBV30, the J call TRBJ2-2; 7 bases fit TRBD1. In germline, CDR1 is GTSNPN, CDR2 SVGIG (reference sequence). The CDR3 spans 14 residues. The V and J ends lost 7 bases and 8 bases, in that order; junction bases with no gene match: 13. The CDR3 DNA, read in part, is TGTGCCTATCTGAACAGGGGATTCGTGGGGGAG. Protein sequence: CAYLNRGFVGE. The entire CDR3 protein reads CAYLNRGFVGELFF.

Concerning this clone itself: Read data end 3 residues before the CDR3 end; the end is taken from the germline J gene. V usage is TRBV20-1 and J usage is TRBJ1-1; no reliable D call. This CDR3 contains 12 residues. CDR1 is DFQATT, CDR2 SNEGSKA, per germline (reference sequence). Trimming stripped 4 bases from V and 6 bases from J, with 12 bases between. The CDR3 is CSAIPRFSEAFF. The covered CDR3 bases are TGCAGTGCTATCCCACGGTTCTCTGAA.

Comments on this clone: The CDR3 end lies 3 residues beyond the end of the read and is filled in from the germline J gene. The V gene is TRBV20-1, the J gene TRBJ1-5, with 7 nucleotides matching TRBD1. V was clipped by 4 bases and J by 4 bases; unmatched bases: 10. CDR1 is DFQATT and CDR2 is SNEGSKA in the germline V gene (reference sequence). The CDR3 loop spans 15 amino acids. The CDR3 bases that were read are TGCAGTGCTATCCAGGGGGGTCGCGGGAATCAGCCC. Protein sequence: CSAIQGGRGNQP. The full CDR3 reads CSAIQGGRGNQPQHF.

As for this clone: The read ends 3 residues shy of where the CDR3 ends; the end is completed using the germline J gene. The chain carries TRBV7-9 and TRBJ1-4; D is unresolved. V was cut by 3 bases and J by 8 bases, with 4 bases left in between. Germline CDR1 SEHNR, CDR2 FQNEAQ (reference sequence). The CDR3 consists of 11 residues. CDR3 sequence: CASSFLEKLFF. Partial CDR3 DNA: TGTGCCAGCAGCTTCTTGGAAAAA.

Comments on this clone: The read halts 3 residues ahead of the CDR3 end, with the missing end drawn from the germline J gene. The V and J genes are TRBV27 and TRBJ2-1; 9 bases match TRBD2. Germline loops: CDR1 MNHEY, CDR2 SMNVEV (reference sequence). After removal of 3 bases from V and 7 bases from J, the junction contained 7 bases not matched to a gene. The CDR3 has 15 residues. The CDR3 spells CASSLVLAGSNEQFF. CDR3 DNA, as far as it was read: TGTGCCAGCAGTTTGGTCCTAGCGGGGAGTAATGAG.

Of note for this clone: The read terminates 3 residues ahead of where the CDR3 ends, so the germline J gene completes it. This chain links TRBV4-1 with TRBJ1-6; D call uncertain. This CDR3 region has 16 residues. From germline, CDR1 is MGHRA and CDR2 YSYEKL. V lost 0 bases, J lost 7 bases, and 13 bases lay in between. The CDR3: CASSQESAGLNSPLHF. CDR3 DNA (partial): TGCGCCAGCAGCCAAGAATCGGCAGGATTAAATTCACCC.

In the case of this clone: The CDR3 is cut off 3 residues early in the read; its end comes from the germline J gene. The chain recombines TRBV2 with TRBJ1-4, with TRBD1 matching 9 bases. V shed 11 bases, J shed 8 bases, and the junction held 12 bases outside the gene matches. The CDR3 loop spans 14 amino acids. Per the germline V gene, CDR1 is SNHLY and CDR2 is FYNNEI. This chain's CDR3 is CAFFDRGVSEKLFF. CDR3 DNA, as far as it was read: TGTGCCTTTTTCGACAGGGGGGTTAGCGAAAAA.